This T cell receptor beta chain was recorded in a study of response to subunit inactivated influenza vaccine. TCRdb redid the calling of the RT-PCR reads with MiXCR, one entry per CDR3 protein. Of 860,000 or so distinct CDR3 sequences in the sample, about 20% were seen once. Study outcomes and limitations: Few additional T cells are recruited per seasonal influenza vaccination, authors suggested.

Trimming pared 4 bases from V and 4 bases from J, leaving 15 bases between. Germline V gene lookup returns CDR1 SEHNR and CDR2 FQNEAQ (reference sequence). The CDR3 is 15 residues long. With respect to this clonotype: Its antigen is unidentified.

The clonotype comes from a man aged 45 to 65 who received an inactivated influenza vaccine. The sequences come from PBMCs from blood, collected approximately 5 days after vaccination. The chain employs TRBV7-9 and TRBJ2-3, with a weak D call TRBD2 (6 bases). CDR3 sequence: CASSSLGGRADTQYF. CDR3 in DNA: TGTGCCAGCAGCTCCCTTGGGGGGAGAGCAGATACGCAGTATTTT. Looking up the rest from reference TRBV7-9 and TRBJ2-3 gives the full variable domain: DTGVSQNPRHKITKRGQNVTFRCDPISEHNRLYWYRQTLGQGPEFLTYFQNEAQLEKSRLLSDRFSAERPKGSFSTLEIQRTEQGDSAMYLCASSSLGGRADTQYFGPGTRLTVL.